These 17 T cell receptor beta chains were sequenced from one sample in a study of OX40 agonist ivuxolimab in advanced cancers. TCRdb's copy holds only in-frame clones and misses some; the assay was immunoSEQ multiplex PCR. The sample lists 75,000 to 100,000 clones; more than 80% were seen once. Material: CD4+ or CD8+ T cells sorted from blood, obtained in a trial of the OX40 agonist ivuxolimab. The receptors here all came from an adult with an advanced solid tumor such as melanoma, head and neck, liver or kidney cancer.

The chain links TRBV7-2 to TRBJ2-2; a weak D match, TRBD1 (6 bases). V lost 5 bases, J lost 2 bases, and 12 bases lay in between. Germline V CDR1 and CDR2: SGHTA, FQGNSA. The CDR3 contains 15 residues. The CDR3 DNA reads as TGTGCCAGCAGCGCAGGGGAGAAAAACACCGGGGAGCTGTTTTTT. Amino acids: CASSAGEKNTGELFF. Based on the CDR3 plus reference TRBV7-2 and TRBJ2-2, the full variable domain is GAGVSQSPSNKVTEKGKDVELRCDPISGHTALYWYRQSLGQGLEFLIYFQGNSAPDKSGLPSDRFSAERTGGSVSTLTIQRTQQEDSAVYLCASSAGEKNTGELFFGEGSRLTVL.

The chain joins TRBV6-1 to TRBJ2-1; D unresolved. CDR1 MNHNS and CDR2 SASEGT come from the germline V gene. The V end was cut by 2 bases, the J end by 13 bases, with 9 bases between. The CDR3 runs 11 residues. CDR3 in amino acids: CASSEWIVQFF. In nucleotides, the CDR3 is TGTGCCAGCAGTGAATGGATAGTACAGTTCTTC.

This clone was recorded once. This chain joins TRBV28 and TRBJ1-3, with a weak D call TRBD1 (6 bases). The CDR3 has 14 residues. The germline CDR1 and CDR2 sequences are MDHEN and SYDVKM. Trimming took 0 bases from V and 8 from J, leaving 11 bases between them. CDR3 bases: TGTGCCAGCAGTTTATGGGGGGCCGGGGACACCATATATTTT. Translation gives CASSLWGAGDTIYF.

The V and J genes are TRBV2 and TRBJ1-2; D remains unclear. The V end was cut by 7 bases, the J end by 3 bases, with 9 bases between. The V gene's germline CDR1 is SNHLY and CDR2 FYNNEI. The CDR3 runs 12 residues. The chain's CDR3 is CASTRSDYGYTF. CDR3 coding DNA: TGTGCCAGCACTCGGAGTGACTATGGCTACACCTTC.

The V and J genes are TRBV5-4 and TRBJ2-1; D may be TRBD2 (5 bases). The V and J ends lost 3 bases and 7 bases respectively, with 11 bases between them. CDR1 and CDR2 from the germline V gene are SGHNT and YYREEE (reference sequence). This CDR3 has 13 residues. CDR3 DNA sequence: TGTGCCAGCAGCTCACTAGGTCAGAATGAGCAGTTCTTC. It is translated as CASSSLGQNEQFF.

A single count supports this clone. The chain carries TRBV6-6 and TRBJ2-5, with D possibly being TRBD2 (7 bases). Trimming stripped 6 bases from V and 5 bases from J, with 13 bases between. Germline CDR1 reads MNHNY; CDR2 reads SVGAGI (reference sequence). The CDR3 runs to 13 residues. Here the CDR3 reads CASSQGRGETQYF. The CDR3 DNA follows: TGTGCCAGCAGCCAGGGGAGGGGGGAGACCCAGTACTTC.

The chain recombines TRBV2 with TRBJ2-5; D not certain. CDR3 length equals 13 residues. V was pared by 7 bases and J by 5 bases, with 14 bases between. Germline V gene lookup returns CDR1 SNHLY and CDR2 FYNNEI. The CDR3, as DNA: TGTGCCAGCAATCCGGGTTCGGATGAGACCCAGTACTTC. Residues: CASNPGSDETQYF.

The V call is TRBV5-1, the J call TRBJ2-3; no reliable D call. The CDR3 contains 12 residues. Trimming took 4 bases from V and 1 from J, leaving 4 bases between them. CDR1 is SGHRS, CDR2 YFSETQ, per germline. Here the CDR3 reads CASSRGTDTQYF. The CDR3 DNA follows: TGCGCCAGCAGCAGGGGCACAGATACGCAGTATTTT.

This chain joins TRBV27 and TRBJ1-2; the D gene is possibly TRBD1 (6 bases). The V gene lost 8 bases and the J gene lost 9 bases, with 13 bases spanning the gap. The germline V gene encodes CDR1 MNHEY and CDR2 SMNVEV (reference sequence). The CDR3 runs 11 residues. CDR3 residues: CASLQGLRYTF. In DNA, the CDR3 is TGTGCCAGCCTACAGGGTCTGCGCTACACCTTC.

CDR3 bases: TGTGCCAGCAGCGACGTGGGGTTCAATCAGCCCCAGCATTTT. Residues: CASSDVGFNQPQHF. This rearrangement joins TRBV6-1 to TRBJ1-5; the D is unclear. This CDR3 has 14 amino acids. Looked up from germline, CDR1 is MNHNS and CDR2 is SASEGT. V dropped 6 bases and J dropped 3 bases, with 12 bases sitting between them.

V usage is TRBV5-6 and J usage is TRBJ2-5; tentative D call: TRBD2 (7 bases). The V gene lost 1 base and the J gene lost 5 bases, with 12 bases spanning the gap. The CDR3 is 14 residues long. Germline assignment: CDR1 SGHDT and CDR2 YYEEEE. The CDR3, as DNA: TGTGCCAGCAGCTTGTGGGGGGGGGCTGAGACCCAGTACTTC. Protein sequence: CASSLWGGAETQYF. Full variable domain (outside the CDR3, taken from reference TRBV5-6 and TRBJ2-5): DAGVTQSPTHLIKTRGQQVTLRCSPKSGHDTVSWYQQALGQGPQFIFQYYEEEERQRGNFPDRFSGHQFPNYSSELNVNALLLGDSALYLCASSLWGGAETQYFGPGTRLLVL.

A remark on this clone: Germline is not matched at one junction end, which may reflect a read error. The rearrangement links TRBV13 to TRBJ2-3; the match to TRBD2 covers 11 bases. Germline assignment: CDR1 PRHDT and CDR2 FYEKMQ (reference sequence). The CDR3 totals 16 residues. The CDR3 DNA sequence: TGTGCGAGCAGGAGGGCTAGCGGGGGGTCTCCAGATACGCAGTATTTT. Amino acids: CASRRASGGSPDTQYF.

This clone was counted a single time. The V gene is TRBV28, the J gene TRBJ1-2; 9 positions agree with TRBD1. In germline, CDR1 is MDHEN, CDR2 SYDVKM. V gave up 5 bases and J gave up 0 bases; unmatched junction bases: 4. This CDR3 is 15 amino acids long. The CDR3 DNA reads TGTGCCAGCAGTCCATGGACAGGGGCTAACTATGGCTACACCTTC. Translated, it gives CASSPWTGANYGYTF.

This clone was found once. This sequence joins TRBV28 and TRBJ2-4; D is possibly TRBD1 (7 bases). The CDR3 is made up of 15 amino acids. Between the trimmed V and J ends, which lost 6 bases and 4 bases, there was a span of 16 bases. Germline CDR1 and CDR2: MDHEN and SYDVKM. As DNA, the CDR3 is TGTGCCAGCAGACCAGGACAGGCGGGGAAAAACATTCAGTACTTC. It specifies CASRPGQAGKNIQYF. The full variable domain, its missing parts supplied by reference TRBV28 and TRBJ2-4, is DVKVTQSSRYLVKRTGEKVFLECVQDMDHENMFWYRQDPGLGLRLIYFSYDVKMKEKGDIPEGYSVSREKKERFSLILESASTNQTSMYLCASRPGQAGKNIQYFGAGTRLSVL.

The chain employs TRBV5-6 and TRBJ2-7; D gene uncertain. Trimming removed 2 bases at V and 5 bases at J, with 8 bases between. Germline lookup yields CDR1 SGHDT and CDR2 YYEEEE. The CDR3 has 12 amino acids. CDR3 sequence: CASSLLRNEQYF. The CDR3 nucleotides are TGTGCCAGCAGCTTATTACGGAACGAGCAGTACTTC. Supplemented by reference TRBV5-6 and TRBJ2-7, the full variable domain reads DAGVTQSPTHLIKTRGQQVTLRCSPKSGHDTVSWYQQALGQGPQFIFQYYEEEERQRGNFPDRFSGHQFPNYSSELNVNALLLGDSALYLCASSLLRNEQYFGPGTRLTVT.

The rearrangement links TRBV27 to TRBJ2-3, with 14 nucleotides matching TRBD2. The CDR3 has 15 residues. The V gene's germline CDR1 is MNHEY and CDR2 SMNVEV (reference sequence). Trimming cost V 6 bases and J 11 bases; bases outside gene matches: 10. The CDR3 region is CASSRGLAGASWQYF. Written as DNA, the CDR3 is TGTGCCAGCAGCCGGGGACTAGCGGGGGCGTCTTGGCAGTATTTT.

The V call is TRBV29-1, the J call TRBJ2-2; the D is unclear. Trimming shortened V by 4 bases and J by 2 bases, and 11 bases separated the two germline ends. This CDR3 has 14 amino acids. Looked up from germline, CDR1 is SQVTM and CDR2 is ANQGSEA. The CDR3 nucleotides read TGCAGCGTTGGGATGACTCTAAACACCGGGGAGCTGTTTTTT. Encoded protein: CSVGMTLNTGELFF.